This T cell receptor (beta chain) originates from a study of blood T cells in healthy people across ages. Study results and caveats: Both naive CD4+ cell counts and diversity were greater in long-lived donors than in aged donors.

Comments on this clonotype: Its antigen is not identified.

Each sample yielded at least 6 million isolated PBMCs. A J-beta primer mix and a sample-barcoded 5' primer were used in a second PCR of roughly 7 to 12 cycles. Each cDNA molecule was tagged by a template-switch adaptor with 12 random nucleotides. Using its own MiXCR run on the 5' RACE reads, TCRdb lists one record per CDR3 protein. The table has about 640,000 distinct CDR3 sequences, around 54% seen once; the top ten hold 35% to 40%. CDR1 and CDR2 from the germline V gene are SGHRS and YFSETQ. After removal of 4 bases from V and 11 bases from J, the junction contained 13 bases not matched to a gene. The CDR3 length is 14 residues.

This chain joins TRBV5-1 and TRBJ2-5; 8 positions match TRBD2. Input material: blood. This TCR came from a man between 60 and 75 years old in good health. In DNA, the CDR3 is TGCGCCAGCAGCCTGGACTCCACTAGCGGTGAGCAGTACTTC. Its translation: CASSLDSTSGEQYF.